The sequence of this T cell receptor (beta chain) was determined in a study of cytomegalovirus exposure and HLA in healthy donors. The ends lost 11 bases at V and 10 bases at J; junction bases unmatched: 7. The germline CDR1 and CDR2 sequences are SGHTA and FQGTGA. The CDR3 consists of 12 residues. Amplification used 60 Vbeta primers and 13 Jbeta primers. The method was immunoSEQ multiplex PCR; TCRdb's version includes in-frame clones alone and lacks a portion of them. The repertoire holds around 94,000 clones, with 55% to 80% as singletons. On this clone itself: The antigen is undetermined.

Study-level results: Later genetic work tied a missense DCLRE1C variant to beta-chain V and J trimming. Reportedly, a later analysis found an Asian-associated ancestry cluster had fewer N-insertions than the approximately 700-donor mean. An analysis done earlier found most TCR beta V segments productive about 87% or about 30% of the time. The classifier, whose performance was assessed in both the original and validation cohorts, reportedly diagnosed cytomegalovirus status with high specificity and sensitivity.

Input material: PBMCs. The chain recombines TRBV7-3 with TRBJ1-6, with TRBD1 matching over 8 bases. This TCR came from a human donor in good health. The CDR3 region has the DNA TGTGCCCGGACAGGGCGGCTATCACCCCTCCACTTT. Translated: CARTGRLSPLHF. Together with reference TRBV7-3 and TRBJ1-6, the CDR3 gives the full variable domain: GAGVSQTPSNKVTEKGKYVELRCDPISGHTALYWYRQSLGQGPEFLIYFQGTGAADDSGLPNDRFFAVRPEGSVSTLKIQRTERGDSAVYLCARTGRLSPLHFGNGTRLTVT.